This record covers a single T cell receptor beta chain. No antigen is known for it. These data are taken from a study of a mutant IDH1 vaccine in newly diagnosed glioma. Looking at the study overall: Patients had eight vaccinations, in weeks 1, 3, 5, 7, 11, 15, 19 and 23. Earlier therapy was either radiotherapy, temozolomide, or both, and most got both. The study's findings and limits: Immune responses induced by the vaccine were seen in roughly 93% of patients, spanning multiple MHC alleles.

Sequencing was performed with immunoSEQ multiplex PCR; in TCRdb, only in-frame clones are kept and a portion is missing. The table records approximately 80,000 clones, roughly nine tenths of them present only once. Germline-derived CDR1 and CDR2 are LNHDA and SQIVND (reference sequence). V was clipped by 6 bases and J by 3 bases, with 18 bases between them. This CDR3 is built from 16 residues. Stated time point: week 5, during vaccination. Every vaccine dose comprised 300 ug of mutant IDH1 20-mer peptide plus topical imiquimod. V is TRBV19 and J is TRBJ2-1; D perhaps matches TRBD1 (5 bases). The clonotype originates from a woman between 45 and 65 years old with glioma. Specimen: PBMCs, collected from a glioma patient whose treatment included an IDH1 peptide vaccine. CDR3 bases: TGTGCCAGTAGCATCCAGGGTGGTGGGGTCTACAATGAGCAGTTCTTC. Its protein is CASSIQGGGVYNEQFF. Full variable domain (outside the CDR3, taken from reference TRBV19 and TRBJ2-1): DGGITQSPKYLFRKEGQNVTLSCEQNLNHDAMYWYRQDPGQGLRLIYYSQIVNDFQKGDIAEGYSVSREKKESFPLTVTSAQKNPTAFYLCASSIQGGGVYNEQFFGPGTRLTVL.